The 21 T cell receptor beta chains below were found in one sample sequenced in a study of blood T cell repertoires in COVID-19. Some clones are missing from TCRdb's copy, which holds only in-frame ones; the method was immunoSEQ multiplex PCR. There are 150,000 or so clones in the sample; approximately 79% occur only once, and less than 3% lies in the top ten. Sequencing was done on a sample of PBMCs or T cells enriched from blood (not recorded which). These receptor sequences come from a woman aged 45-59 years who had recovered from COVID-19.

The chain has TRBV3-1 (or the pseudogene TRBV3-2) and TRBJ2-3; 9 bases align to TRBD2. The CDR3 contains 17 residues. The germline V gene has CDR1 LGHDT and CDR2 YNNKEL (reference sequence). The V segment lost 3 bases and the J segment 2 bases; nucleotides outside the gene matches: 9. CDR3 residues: CASSHNGLAGNTDTQYF. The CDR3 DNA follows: TGTGCCAGCAGCCATAACGGGCTAGCGGGGAACACAGATACGCAGTATTTT.

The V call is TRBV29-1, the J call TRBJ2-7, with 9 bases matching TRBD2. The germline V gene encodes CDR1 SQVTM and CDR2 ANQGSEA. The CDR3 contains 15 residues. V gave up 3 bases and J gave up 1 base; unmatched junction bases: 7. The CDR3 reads CSVDASGTESYEQYF. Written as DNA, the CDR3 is TGCAGCGTTGACGCTAGCGGGACAGAGTCCTACGAGCAGTACTTC.

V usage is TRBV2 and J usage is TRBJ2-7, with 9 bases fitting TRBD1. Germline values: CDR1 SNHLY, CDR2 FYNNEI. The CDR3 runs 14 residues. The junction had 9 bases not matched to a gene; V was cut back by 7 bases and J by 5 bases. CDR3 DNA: TGTGCCAGCAACCTAGGACAGGGGTTGCACGAGCAGTACTTC. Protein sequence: CASNLGQGLHEQYF.

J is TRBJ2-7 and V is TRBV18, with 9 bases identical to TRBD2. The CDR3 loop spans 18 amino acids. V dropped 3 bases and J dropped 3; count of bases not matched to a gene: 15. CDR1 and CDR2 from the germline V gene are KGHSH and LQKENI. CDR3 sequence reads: CASSPLELGSGSFYEQYF. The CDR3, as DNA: TGTGCCAGCTCACCCTTAGAACTGGGTAGCGGGAGTTTCTACGAGCAGTACTTC.

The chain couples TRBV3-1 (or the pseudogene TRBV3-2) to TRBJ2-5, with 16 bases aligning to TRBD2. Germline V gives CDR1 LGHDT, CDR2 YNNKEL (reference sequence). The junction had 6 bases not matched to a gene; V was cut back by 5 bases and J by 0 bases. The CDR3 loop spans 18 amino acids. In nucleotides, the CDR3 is TGTGCCAGCAGCAAGGGACTAGCGGGGGGGTCGGACCAAGAGACCCAGTACTTC. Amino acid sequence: CASSKGLAGGSDQETQYF.

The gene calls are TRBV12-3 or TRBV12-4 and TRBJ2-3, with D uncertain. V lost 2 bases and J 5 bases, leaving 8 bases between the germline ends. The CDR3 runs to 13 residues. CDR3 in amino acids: CASSLPFVDTQYF. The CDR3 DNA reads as TGTGCCAGCAGTTTACCTTTTGTAGATACGCAGTATTTT.

The CDR3, as DNA: TGTGCCAGCAGCTTCCCCGGGCAGCCCCAGCATTTT. This encodes CASSFPGQPQHF. This rearrangement joins TRBV7-2 to TRBJ1-5; D gene uncertain. V gave up 3 bases and J gave up 7 bases, with 7 bases separating them. The CDR3 spans 12 residues. Germline CDR1 and CDR2: SGHTA and FQGNSA.

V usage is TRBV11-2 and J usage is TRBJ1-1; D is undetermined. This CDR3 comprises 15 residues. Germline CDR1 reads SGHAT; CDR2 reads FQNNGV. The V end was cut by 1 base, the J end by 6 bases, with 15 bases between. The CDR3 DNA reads TGTGCCAGCAGCTTAGTGGGAGGAGGCCCCCCTGAAGCTTTCTTT. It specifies CASSLVGGGPPEAFF.

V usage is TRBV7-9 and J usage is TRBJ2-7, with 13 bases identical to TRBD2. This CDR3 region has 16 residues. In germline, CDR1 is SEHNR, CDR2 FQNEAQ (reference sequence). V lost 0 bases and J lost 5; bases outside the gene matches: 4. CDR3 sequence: CASSLASGLAGNEQYF. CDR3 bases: TGTGCCAGCAGCTTAGCTTCGGGACTAGCGGGGAACGAGCAGTACTTC.

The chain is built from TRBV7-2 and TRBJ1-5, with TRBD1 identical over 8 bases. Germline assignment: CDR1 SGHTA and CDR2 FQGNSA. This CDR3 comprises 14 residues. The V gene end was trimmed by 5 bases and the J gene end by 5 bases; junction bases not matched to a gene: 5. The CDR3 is CASSPKTGDQPQHF. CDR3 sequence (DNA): TGTGCCAGCAGCCCCAAGACAGGGGATCAGCCCCAGCATTTT.

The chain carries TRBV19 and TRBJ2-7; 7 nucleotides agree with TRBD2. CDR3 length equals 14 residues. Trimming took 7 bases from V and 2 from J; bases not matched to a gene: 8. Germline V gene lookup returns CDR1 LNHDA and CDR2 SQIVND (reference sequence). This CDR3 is CASKTQAGTYEQYF. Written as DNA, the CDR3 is TGTGCCAGTAAAACACAAGCGGGGACCTACGAGCAGTACTTC.

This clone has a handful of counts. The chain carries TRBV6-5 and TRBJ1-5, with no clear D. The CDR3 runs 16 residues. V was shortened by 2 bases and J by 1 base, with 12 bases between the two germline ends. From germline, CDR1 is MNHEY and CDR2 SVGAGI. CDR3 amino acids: CASSYAGWGSNQPQHF. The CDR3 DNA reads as TGTGCCAGCAGTTACGCGGGGTGGGGAAGCAATCAGCCCCAGCATTTT.

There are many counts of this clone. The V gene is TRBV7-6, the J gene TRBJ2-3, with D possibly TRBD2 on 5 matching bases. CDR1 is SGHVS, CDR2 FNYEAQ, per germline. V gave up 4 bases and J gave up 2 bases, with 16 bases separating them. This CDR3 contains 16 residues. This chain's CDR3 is CASSSASGLHTDTQYF. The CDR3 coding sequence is TGTGCCAGCAGCTCCGCAAGCGGCCTCCACACAGATACGCAGTATTTT.

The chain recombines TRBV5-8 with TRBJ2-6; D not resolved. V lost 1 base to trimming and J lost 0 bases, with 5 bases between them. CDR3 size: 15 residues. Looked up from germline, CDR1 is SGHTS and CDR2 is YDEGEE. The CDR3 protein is CASSLILSGANVLTF. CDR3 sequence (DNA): TGTGCCAGCAGCTTGATCCTCTCTGGGGCCAACGTCCTGACTTTC.

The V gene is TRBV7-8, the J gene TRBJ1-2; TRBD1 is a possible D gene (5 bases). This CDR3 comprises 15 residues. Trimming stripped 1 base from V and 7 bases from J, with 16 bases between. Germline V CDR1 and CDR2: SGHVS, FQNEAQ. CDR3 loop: CASSLVVGRRSGYTF. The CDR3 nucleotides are TGTGCCAGCAGCTTAGTGGTGGGGCGCCGGAGTGGCTACACCTTC. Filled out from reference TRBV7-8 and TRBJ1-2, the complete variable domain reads GAGVSQSPRYKVAKRGQDVALRCDPISGHVSLFWYQQALGQGPEFLTYFQNEAQLDKSGLPSDRFFAERPEGSVSTLKIQRTQQEDSAVYLCASSLVVGRRSGYTFGSGTRLTVV.

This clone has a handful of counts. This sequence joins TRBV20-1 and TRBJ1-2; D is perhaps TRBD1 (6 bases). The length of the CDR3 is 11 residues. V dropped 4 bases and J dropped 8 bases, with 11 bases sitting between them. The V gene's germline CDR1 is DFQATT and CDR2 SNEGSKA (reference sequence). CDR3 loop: CSAKGHQGYTF. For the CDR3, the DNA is TGCAGTGCTAAGGGACACCAAGGCTACACCTTC.

CDR3 amino acids: CAWTRTGDSPLHF. CDR3 DNA: TGTGCCTGGACCAGGACAGGGGATTCACCCCTCCACTTT. This chain connects TRBV30 to TRBJ1-6; the match to TRBD1 covers 9 bases. Per germline, CDR1 GTSNPN and CDR2 SVGIG (reference sequence). CDR3 length: 13 amino acids. The V segment lost 4 bases and the J segment 8 bases; nucleotides outside the gene matches: 3.

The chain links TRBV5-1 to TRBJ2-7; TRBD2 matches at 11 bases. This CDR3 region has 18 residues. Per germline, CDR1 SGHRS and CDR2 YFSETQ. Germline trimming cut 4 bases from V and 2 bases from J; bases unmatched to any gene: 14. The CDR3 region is CASSHGSSGGTDPYEQYF. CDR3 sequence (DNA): TGCGCCAGCAGCCATGGCTCTAGCGGGGGGACCGATCCCTACGAGCAGTACTTC.

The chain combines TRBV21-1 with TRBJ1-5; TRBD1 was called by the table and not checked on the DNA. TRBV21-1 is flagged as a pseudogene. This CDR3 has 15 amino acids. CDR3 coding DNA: TGTGCCAGCAGTAATTACCTAGGGGATAATCAGCCCCAGCATTTT. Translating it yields CASSNYLGDNQPQHF.

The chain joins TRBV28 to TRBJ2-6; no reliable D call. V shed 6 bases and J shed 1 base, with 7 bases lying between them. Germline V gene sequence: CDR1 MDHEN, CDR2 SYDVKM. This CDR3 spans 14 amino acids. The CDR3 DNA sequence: TGTGCCAGCAGGCCGCGTTCTGGGGCCAACGTCCTGACTTTC. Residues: CASRPRSGANVLTF. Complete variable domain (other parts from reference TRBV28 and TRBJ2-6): DVKVTQSSRYLVKRTGEKVFLECVQDMDHENMFWYRQDPGLGLRLIYFSYDVKMKEKGDIPEGYSVSREKKERFSLILESASTNQTSMYLCASRPRSGANVLTFGAGSRLTVL.

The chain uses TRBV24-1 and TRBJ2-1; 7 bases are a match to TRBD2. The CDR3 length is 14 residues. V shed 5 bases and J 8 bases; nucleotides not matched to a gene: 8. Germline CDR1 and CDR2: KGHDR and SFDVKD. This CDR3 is CATSGLADGDEQFF. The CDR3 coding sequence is TGTGCCACCAGTGGGCTAGCGGACGGGGATGAGCAGTTCTTC.